This T cell receptor beta chain was found in a study of shared T cell receptors in the human thymus. The data were produced by immunoSEQ multiplex PCR, yet TCRdb's version contains in-frame clones alone and is incomplete. This repertoire shows hundreds of thousands of clones, roughly 90% found once; its top ten account for 0.0095% to 0.011%. The data were also submitted as part of a second study, on human thymus T cells.

Sequenced sample: thymocytes. This TCR was recovered from a boy younger than two with a congenital heart defect.

CDR3 sequence (DNA): TGTGCCAGCAGTTTTAGGGACAGGGGCCAGGCCAACGTCCTGACTTTC. Its translation: CASSFRDRGQANVLTF. The rearrangement links TRBV27 to TRBJ2-6; TRBD1 aligns across 10 bases. Germline-derived CDR1 and CDR2 are MNHEY and SMNVEV (reference sequence). This CDR3 is built from 16 residues. V dropped 3 bases and J dropped 6; count of bases not matched to a gene: 5.